Sequencing of this TCR beta chain was carried out in a study of neurological immune-mediated disorders. Broader study findings: Repertoires from 18 of 34 multiple sclerosis patients grouped phylogenetically into a related-CDR3 cluster, suggesting a possible signature.

This clonotype was picked up a small number of times. The antigen is undetermined. The CDR3 spans 11 residues. V lost 4 bases to trimming and J lost 6 bases, with 8 bases between them. In germline, CDR1 is SGHRS, CDR2 YFSETQ. TCRdb redid the calling of the 5' RACE reads with MiXCR, one entry per CDR3 protein. The sample lists around 53,000 distinct CDR3 sequences, more than 4% occurring once. This TCR came from a man in his fifties with multiple sclerosis. This rearrangement joins TRBV5-1 to TRBJ2-7, with D possibly TRBD2 on 6 matching bases. The sequenced sample was PBMCs. The CDR3 reads CASSRGLEQYF. The CDR3, as DNA: TGCGCCAGCAGCCGGGGACTCGAGCAGTACTTC.